This T cell receptor beta chain derives from a study of T cell responses to AZD1222 COVID-19 vaccine. CDR1 is MNHEY and CDR2 is SVGEGT in the germline V gene. CDR3 size: 17 residues. After removal of 2 bases from V and 2 bases from J, the junction contained 5 bases not matched to a gene. Assay used: immunoSEQ multiplex PCR; TCRdb lists only in-frame clones, some missing. Among approximately 46,000 clones listed, about 90% were seen once. Material: peripheral blood, obtained 28 days after the second AZD1222 dose. The chain joins TRBV6-2 or TRBV6-3 to TRBJ2-7, with 14 bases identical to TRBD2. The sequence derives from an adult who received the AZD1222 COVID-19 vaccine. In nucleotides, the CDR3 is TGTGCCAGCAGTTACCCGGGACTAGCGGGAGAAGCCTACGAGCAGTACTTC. It is translated as CASSYPGLAGEAYEQYF.